This T cell receptor beta chain was captured by sequencing in a study of tumor-infiltrating lymphocytes in oesophageal squamous cell carcinoma (dated by TCRdb to the mid-2010s). For this chain, trimming is 8 bases at the V end and 6 bases at the J end, and the number of junction bases without a gene match is 16. Including cysteine and phenylalanine, the CDR3 has 16 amino acids. The only DNA kept is the CDR3, 48 bases in frame from the first base. Library generation was performed with PCR. The instrument was an Illumina HiSeq 2000. The public reads were reanalyzed by TCRdb: fastp trimming at Q25, MiXCR alignment, in-frame beta chains only. Rows merge per CDR3 protein into single entries with the most common DNA and genes. The sample table records over 20,000 distinct CDR3 sequences; under 40% of these occur just once. The ten largest clones add up to 30% to 45% of the sample. As regards this clonotype: Its antigen remains undetermined. No much larger clonotype is one base removed from it; base qualities were not supplied.

The sample taken for sequencing was esophageal tumor tissue. The source is a male donor with esophageal squamous cell carcinoma. The chain links TRBV5-3 with TRBJ2-3, and 9 junction bases match TRBD1. TRBV5-3 is marked as an open reading frame, function uncertain. The CDR3 protein sequence reads: CASSRGGTGIPDTQYF. The sequence in DNA is TGTGCCAGCAGCCGCGGCGGGACAGGGATTCCCGATACGCAGTATTTT.